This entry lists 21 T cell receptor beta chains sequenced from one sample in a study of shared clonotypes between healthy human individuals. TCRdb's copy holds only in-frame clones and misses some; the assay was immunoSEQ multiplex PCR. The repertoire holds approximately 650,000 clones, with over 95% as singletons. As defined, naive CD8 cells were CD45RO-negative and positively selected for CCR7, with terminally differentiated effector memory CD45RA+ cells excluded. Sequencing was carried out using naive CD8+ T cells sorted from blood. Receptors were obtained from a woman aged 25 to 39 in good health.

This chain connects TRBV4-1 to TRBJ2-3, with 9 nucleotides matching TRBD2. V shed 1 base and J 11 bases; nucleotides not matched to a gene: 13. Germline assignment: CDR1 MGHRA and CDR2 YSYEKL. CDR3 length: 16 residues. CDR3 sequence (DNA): TGCGCCAGCAGCCAAGTCGCGGGAGGGCAACGAGTCGGGCAGTATTTT. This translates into CASSQVAGGQRVGQYF.

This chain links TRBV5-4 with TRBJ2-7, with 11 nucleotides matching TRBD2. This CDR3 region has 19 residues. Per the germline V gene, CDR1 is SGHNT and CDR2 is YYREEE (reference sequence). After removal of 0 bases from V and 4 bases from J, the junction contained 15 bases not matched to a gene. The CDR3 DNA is TGTGCCAGCAGCTTGGAACCGTTTGGGACTAGCGGTAGTTTGTACGAGCAGTACTTC. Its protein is CASSLEPFGTSGSLYEQYF. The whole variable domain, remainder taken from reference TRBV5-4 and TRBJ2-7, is ETGVTQSPTHLIKTRGQQVTLRCSSQSGHNTVSWYQQALGQGPQFIFQYYREEENGRGNFPPRFSGLQFPNYSSELNVNALELDDSALYLCASSLEPFGTSGSLYEQYFGPGTRLTVT.

CDR3 protein: CSVWEGGQYF. Here the CDR3 DNA reads TGCAGCGTATGGGAGGGCGGGCAGTATTTT. The chain combines TRBV29-1 with TRBJ2-3; 7 positions agree with TRBD2. CDR1 and CDR2 (germline): SQVTM, ANQGSEA. V was clipped by 6 bases and J by 11 bases; unmatched bases: 5. This CDR3 contains 10 residues.

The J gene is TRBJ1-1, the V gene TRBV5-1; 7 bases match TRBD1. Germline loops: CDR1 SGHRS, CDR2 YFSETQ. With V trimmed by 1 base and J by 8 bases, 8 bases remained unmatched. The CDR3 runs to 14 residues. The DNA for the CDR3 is TGCGCCAGCAGCTTGATCGAGGGGGCCAGGGAAGCTTTCTTT. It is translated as CASSLIEGAREAFF.

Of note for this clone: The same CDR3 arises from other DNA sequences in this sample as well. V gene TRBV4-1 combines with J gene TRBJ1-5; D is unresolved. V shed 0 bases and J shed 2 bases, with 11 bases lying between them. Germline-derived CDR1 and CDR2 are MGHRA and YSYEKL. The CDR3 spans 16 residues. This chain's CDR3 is CASSQDQGLGNQPQHF. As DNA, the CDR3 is TGCGCCAGCAGCCAAGATCAAGGGCTAGGCAATCAGCCCCAGCATTTT.

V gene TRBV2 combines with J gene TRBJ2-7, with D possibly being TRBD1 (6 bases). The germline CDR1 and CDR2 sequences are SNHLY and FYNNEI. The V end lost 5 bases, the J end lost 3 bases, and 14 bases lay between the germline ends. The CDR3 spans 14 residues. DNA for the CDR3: TGTGCCAGCAGTTCAAGACAGGTAGACTACGAGCAGTACTTC. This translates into CASSSRQVDYEQYF.

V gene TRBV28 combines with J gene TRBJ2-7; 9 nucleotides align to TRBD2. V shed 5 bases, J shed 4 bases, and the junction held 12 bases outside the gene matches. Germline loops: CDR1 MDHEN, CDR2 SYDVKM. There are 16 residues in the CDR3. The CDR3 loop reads CASSVLAGELGYEQYF. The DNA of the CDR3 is TGTGCCAGCAGTGTCTTAGCGGGAGAGCTGGGGTACGAGCAGTACTTC.

The CDR3 DNA follows: TGTGCCTGGAGTCCAGGGTTGGGGGAGCAGTACTTC. This codes for CAWSPGLGEQYF. This chain uses TRBV30 with TRBJ2-7, with a tentative D call TRBD1 (5 bases). Germline V gene lookup returns CDR1 GTSNPN and CDR2 SVGIG (reference sequence). The CDR3 has 12 amino acids. V dropped 2 bases and J dropped 7 bases, with 12 bases sitting between them.

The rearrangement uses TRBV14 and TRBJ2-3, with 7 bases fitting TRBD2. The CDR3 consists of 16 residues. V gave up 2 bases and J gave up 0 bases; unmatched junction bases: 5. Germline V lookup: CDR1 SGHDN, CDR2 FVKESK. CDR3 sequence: CASSQSGVLSTDTQYF. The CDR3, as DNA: TGTGCCAGCAGCCAAAGCGGGGTCCTGAGCACAGATACGCAGTATTTT.

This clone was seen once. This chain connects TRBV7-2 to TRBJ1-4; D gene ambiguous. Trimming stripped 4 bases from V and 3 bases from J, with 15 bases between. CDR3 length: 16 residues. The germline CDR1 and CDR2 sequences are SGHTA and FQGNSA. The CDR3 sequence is CASSSPGAGPNEKLFF. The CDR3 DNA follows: TGTGCCAGCAGCTCACCGGGCGCGGGCCCTAATGAAAAACTGTTTTTT.

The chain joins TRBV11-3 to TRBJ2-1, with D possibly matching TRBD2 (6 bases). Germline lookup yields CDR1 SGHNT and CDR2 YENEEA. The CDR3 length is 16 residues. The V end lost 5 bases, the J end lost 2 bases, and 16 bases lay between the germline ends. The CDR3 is CASSDQTRGTYNEQFF. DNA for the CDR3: TGTGCCAGCAGCGATCAGACTAGAGGCACCTACAATGAGCAGTTCTTC.

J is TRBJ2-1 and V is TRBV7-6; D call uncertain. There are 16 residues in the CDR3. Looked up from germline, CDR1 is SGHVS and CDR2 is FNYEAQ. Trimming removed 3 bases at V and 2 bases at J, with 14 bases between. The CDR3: CASSFDSGRTYNEQFF. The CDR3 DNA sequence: TGTGCCAGCAGCTTCGACTCCGGTCGAACCTACAATGAGCAGTTCTTC.

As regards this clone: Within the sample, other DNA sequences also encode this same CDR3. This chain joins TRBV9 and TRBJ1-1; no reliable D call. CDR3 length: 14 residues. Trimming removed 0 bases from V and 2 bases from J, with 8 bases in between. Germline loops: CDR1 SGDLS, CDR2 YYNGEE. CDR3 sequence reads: CASSVGGVNTEAFF. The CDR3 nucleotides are TGTGCCAGCAGCGTAGGGGGTGTAAACACTGAAGCTTTCTTT. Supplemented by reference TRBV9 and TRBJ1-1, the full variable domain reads DSGVTQTPKHLITATGQRVTLRCSPRSGDLSVYWYQQSLDQGLQFLIQYYNGEERAKGNILERFSAQQFPDLHSELNLSSLELGDSALYFCASSVGGVNTEAFFGQGTRLTVV.

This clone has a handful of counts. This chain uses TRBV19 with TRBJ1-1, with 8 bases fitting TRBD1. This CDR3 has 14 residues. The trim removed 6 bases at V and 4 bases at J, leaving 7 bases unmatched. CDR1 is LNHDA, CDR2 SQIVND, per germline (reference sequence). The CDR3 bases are TGTGCCAGTAGCGATAACAGGGGGGGCACTGAAGCTTTCTTT. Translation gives CASSDNRGGTEAFF.

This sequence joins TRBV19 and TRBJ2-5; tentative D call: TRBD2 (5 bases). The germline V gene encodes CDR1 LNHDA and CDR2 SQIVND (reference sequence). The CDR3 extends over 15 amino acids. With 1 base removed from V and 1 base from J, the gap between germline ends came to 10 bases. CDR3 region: CASSIGRFSQETQYF. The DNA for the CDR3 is TGTGCCAGTAGTATAGGGAGGTTCAGCCAAGAGACCCAGTACTTC. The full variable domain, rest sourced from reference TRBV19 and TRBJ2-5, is DGGITQSPKYLFRKEGQNVTLSCEQNLNHDAMYWYRQDPGQGLRLIYYSQIVNDFQKGDIAEGYSVSREKKESFPLTVTSAQKNPTAFYLCASSIGRFSQETQYFGPGTRLLVL.

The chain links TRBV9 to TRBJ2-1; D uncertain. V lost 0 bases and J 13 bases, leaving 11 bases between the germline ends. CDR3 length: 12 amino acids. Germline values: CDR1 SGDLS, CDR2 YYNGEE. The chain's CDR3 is CASSVDAADQFF. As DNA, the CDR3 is TGTGCCAGCAGCGTAGACGCGGCAGATCAGTTCTTC.

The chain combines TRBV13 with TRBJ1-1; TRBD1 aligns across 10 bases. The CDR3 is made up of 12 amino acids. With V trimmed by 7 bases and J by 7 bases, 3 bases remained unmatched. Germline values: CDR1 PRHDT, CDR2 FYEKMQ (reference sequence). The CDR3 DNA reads TGTGCCAGCACGACAGGGGGCGGTGAAGCTTTCTTT. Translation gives CASTTGGGEAFF.

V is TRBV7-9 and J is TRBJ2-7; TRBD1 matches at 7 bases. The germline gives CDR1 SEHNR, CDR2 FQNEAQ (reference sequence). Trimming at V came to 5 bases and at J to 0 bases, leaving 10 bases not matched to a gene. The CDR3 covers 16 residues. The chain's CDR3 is CASSHWTGLSSYEQYF. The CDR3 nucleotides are TGTGCCAGCAGCCACTGGACAGGTCTAAGCTCCTACGAGCAGTACTTC. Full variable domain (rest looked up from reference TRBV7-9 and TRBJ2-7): DTGVSQNPRHKITKRGQNVTFRCDPISEHNRLYWYRQTLGQGPEFLTYFQNEAQLEKSRLLSDRFSAERPKGSFSTLEIQRTEQGDSAMYLCASSHWTGLSSYEQYFGPGTRLTVT.

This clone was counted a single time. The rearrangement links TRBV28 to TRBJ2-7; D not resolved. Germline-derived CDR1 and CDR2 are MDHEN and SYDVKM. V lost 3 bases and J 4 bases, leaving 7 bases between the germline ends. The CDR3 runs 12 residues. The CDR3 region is CASSFGKYEQYF. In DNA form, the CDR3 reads TGTGCCAGCAGTTTTGGCAAATACGAGCAGTACTTC.

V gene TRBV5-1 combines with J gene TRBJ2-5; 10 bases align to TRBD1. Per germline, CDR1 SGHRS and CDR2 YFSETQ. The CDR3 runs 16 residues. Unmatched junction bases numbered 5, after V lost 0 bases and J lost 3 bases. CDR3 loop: CASSLEGQGLEETQYF. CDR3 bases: TGCGCCAGCAGCTTGGAGGGACAGGGGTTAGAAGAGACCCAGTACTTC.

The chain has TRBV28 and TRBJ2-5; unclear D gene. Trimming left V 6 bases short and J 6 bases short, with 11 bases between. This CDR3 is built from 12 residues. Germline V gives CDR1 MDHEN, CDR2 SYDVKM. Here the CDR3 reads CASRPPLKTQYF. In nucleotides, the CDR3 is TGTGCCAGCAGACCCCCGCTGAAGACCCAGTACTTC.